A selection of T cell receptor beta chains follows, all from one sample in a study of tumor-infiltrating lymphocytes in primary liver carcinoma. TCRdb reprocessed the multiplex PCR reads via MiXCR and lists one record per CDR3 protein. The sample lists around 100,000 distinct CDR3 sequences, more than 65% occurring once. Material: liver tumor tissue from sampling region 5. These receptors originate from a woman in her fifties or sixties with primary liver carcinoma and hepatitis B virus infection. Both conserved end residues are part of each CDR3. The D gene is left open where the match is weak. Not every row has a clone size; where given, it reads once, few, many or a size class.

j_call	clone_size	d_call	v_call	cdr3_nt	cdr3_aa
TRBJ2-5	-	TRBD2	TRBV6-2/TRBV6-3	TGTGCCAGCGGTCACCTCTCTATAGCGGGAACACGAGAGACCCAGTACTTC	CASGHLSIAGTRETQYF
TRBJ2-7	many	TRBD1	TRBV6-5	TGTGCCAGCAGTTACAGCCAGGGGGCCTACGAGCAGTACTTC	CASSYSQGAYEQYF
TRBJ2-7	-	-	TRBV11-2	TGTGCCAGCGGCGCCGCTGGGGCCTACGAGCAGTATTTC	CASGAAGAYEQYF
TRBJ2-7	once	-	TRBV11-3	TGTGCTAGCAGCTTAGGAGGGACCGGAGCCTACGAGCAGTGCTTC	CASSLGGTGAYEQCF
TRBJ2-3	once	-	TRBV11-2	TGCGCCAGCAGTTTAGATCGAGGAGATACGCATTATTTT	CASSLDRGDTHYF
TRBJ1-2	many	-	TRBV30	TGTGCCTGGGCCCCCCTCATACAGGGCTACTATGGCTACACCTTC	CAWAPLIQGYYGYTF
TRBJ2-7	-	-	TRBV29-1	TGTAGCGTTGAAGAAAGGGGTCGCGAGCAGTACTTC	CSVEERGREQYF
TRBJ2-3	-	TRBD2	TRBV6-1	TGTGCCAGCAGTGGACATAGCGGGAGCTTATCAGGGACGATCACAGATATGCAGTATTTT	CASSGHSGSLSGTITDMQYF
TRBJ2-5	medium-sized	-	TRBV11-2	TGTGCCAGCAGCTTAGATAGGGGAGAGACCCAGTACTTC	CASSLDRGETQYF
TRBJ2-3	many	-	TRBV10-3	TGTGCCATCAGTGTGGGGGGAGGCACAGATACGCAGTATTTT	CAISVGGGTDTQYF
TRBJ2-7	few	-	TRBV12-3/TRBV12-4	TGTACCAGCAGTTTCGGCCAGTACTACGAGCAGTACTTC	CTSSFGQYYEQYF
TRBJ2-7	many	TRBD2	TRBV7-8	TGTGCCAGCAGCTTGTTTCTAGCGGGAACGGGGTACGAGCAGTACTTC	CASSLFLAGTGYEQYF
TRBJ1-2	many	-	TRBV12-3/TRBV12-4	TGTGCCAGCAGTTCAATCAACAGGGATGGCTATGGCTACACCTTC	CASSSINRDGYGYTF
TRBJ2-1	-	-	TRBV28	TGTGCCAGCAGTTCCCCGGCAGGGCACCACAATGAGCAGTTCTTC	CASSSPAGHHNEQFF
TRBJ1-1	many	-	TRBV28	TGTGCCAGCAGTTTAGGGCAGAGCGGGAACACTGAAGCTTTCTTT	CASSLGQSGNTEAFF
TRBJ2-1	once	TRBD1	TRBV29-1	TGCAGCGGGTGGACAGGGCGACTCTACAATGAGCAGTTCTTC	CSGWTGRLYNEQFF
TRBJ2-5	-	TRBD2	TRBV9	TGTGCCAGCAGCGTAGAGGGACTAGCATCCGAGACCCAGTACTTC	CASSVEGLASETQYF
TRBJ2-3	-	-	TRBV7-8	TGTGCCAGCGAGTCCGACAAACTAATCACTAGCACAGATACGCAGTATTTT	CASESDKLITSTDTQYF
TRBJ2-5	-	TRBD2	TRBV29-1	TGCAGCGTTGAGGTCAGCGGGGGTGAGACCCAGTACTTC	CSVEVSGGETQYF
TRBJ1-2	-	TRBD1	TRBV25-1	TGTGCCAGCAGCAGTAGACAGGGCGATGGCTACACCTTC	CASSSRQGDGYTF
TRBJ2-3	-	TRBD2	TRBV29-1	TGCAGCGTTGCCGTGTCTAGCGGGAGAAGGATAGATACGCAGTATTTT	CSVAVSSGRRIDTQYF
TRBJ1-3	-	-	TRBV12-3/TRBV12-4	TGTGCCAGTAGCCCGCCCACATGGAGACCTCGGGGGAACACCATATATTTT	CASSPPTWRPRGNTIYF
TRBJ1-6	-	-	TRBV11-2	TGTGCCAGTAGCTCGGGGTTTAATTCACCCCCCCACTTT	CASSSGFNSPPHF
TRBJ2-5	many	-	TRBV4-1	TGCGCCAGCAGCCGCAGCATACAAGAGACCCAGTACTTC	CASSRSIQETQYF
TRBJ1-3	-	TRBD1	TRBV11-2	TGTGCCATCAACCGGACAGGAGGAAACACCATATATTTT	CAINRTGGNTIYF
TRBJ1-1	-	-	TRBV6-1	TGTGTCAGCAGTGGATCCCCCGGATGGGCTTTCTTT	CVSSGSPGWAFF
TRBJ1-2	-	-	TRBV10-3	TGTGCCATCAGTGATTCGGGGGGGCGAGGCTACACCTTC	CAISDSGGRGYTF
TRBJ2-6	many	TRBD2	TRBV6-4	TGTGCCAGCAGTGACTCACCCGGGGGGTCTGGGGCCAACGTCCTGACTTTC	CASSDSPGGSGANVLTF
TRBJ1-2	many	TRBD1	TRBV28	TGTGCCAGCAGTTCCATGGGACAGTCCTATGGCTACACCTTC	CASSSMGQSYGYTF
TRBJ1-1	-	-	TRBV29-1	TGCGGCGTTGGCCCGAGACGGAGCCTGAACACTGAAGCTTTCTTT	CGVGPRRSLNTEAFF
TRBJ2-1	once	-	TRBV29-1	TGCAGCGTTGAAGTACGACATGCGGCCTACAATGAGCAGTTCTTC	CSVEVRHAAYNEQFF
TRBJ1-2	once	-	TRBV6-5	TGTGCCAGCAGTTTCACCCGGGGCCTTGGCTACACCTTC	CASSFTRGLGYTF
TRBJ1-2	-	TRBD1	TRBV6-2/TRBV6-3	TGTGCCAGCAGTGAAACAGGGGAGCACGGTTACACCTTC	CASSETGEHGYTF
TRBJ1-5	-	-	TRBV4-1	TGCGCCAGCAGCGCGACTGATAGGTCCCTCAATCAGCCCCAGCGTTTT	CASSATDRSLNQPQRF
TRBJ2-1	-	TRBD2	TRBV28	TGTGCCAGTACTGCGGGGGGGGGTGAGGTTGAGCAGTTCTTC	CASTAGGGEVEQFF
TRBJ1-4	-	-	TRBV11-2	TGTGCCAGCTGCCCACGGACATATGAAAAACTGTTTTTT	CASCPRTYEKLFF
TRBJ1-1	-	TRBD1	TRBV5-1	TGCGCCAGCAGCCCGGGGACAGGGCTGATAAGGACTGTAGCTTTCTTT	CASSPGTGLIRTVAFF
TRBJ2-3	-	-	TRBV4-1	TGCGCCAGCAGCCCTCGCGACTGGGTGCAAGATACGCAGTATTTT	CASSPRDWVQDTQYF
TRBJ1-1	-	-	TRBV11-2	TGTGCCGGCAGCTTAGATCGGGGCCCCATCTCTTTT	CAGSLDRGPISF
TRBJ2-1	-	-	TRBV11-2	TGTGCTAGCAGCTTAGGTCTGGTAGCTGGAGGGCCGAATGGGCAGTTCTTC	CASSLGLVAGGPNGQFF
TRBJ1-4	many	TRBD1	TRBV6-2/TRBV6-3	TGTGCCAGCAGCCCGGGACAGGGGTTGGATGAAAAACTGTTTTTT	CASSPGQGLDEKLFF
TRBJ2-7	-	TRBD1	TRBV11-3	TGTATCAGCAGCCCCGGGACAGGGGGCAACTACGAGCAATACTTC	CISSPGTGGNYEQYF
TRBJ1-5	-	-	TRBV4-2	TGTGCCAGCAACCAGACAGTTGCTCAGCCCCAGCATTTT	CASNQTVAQPQHF
TRBJ2-7	-	-	TRBV6-5	TGTGCCAGCAACGATCCCAGGGACCACGAGCAGTACTTC	CASNDPRDHEQYF